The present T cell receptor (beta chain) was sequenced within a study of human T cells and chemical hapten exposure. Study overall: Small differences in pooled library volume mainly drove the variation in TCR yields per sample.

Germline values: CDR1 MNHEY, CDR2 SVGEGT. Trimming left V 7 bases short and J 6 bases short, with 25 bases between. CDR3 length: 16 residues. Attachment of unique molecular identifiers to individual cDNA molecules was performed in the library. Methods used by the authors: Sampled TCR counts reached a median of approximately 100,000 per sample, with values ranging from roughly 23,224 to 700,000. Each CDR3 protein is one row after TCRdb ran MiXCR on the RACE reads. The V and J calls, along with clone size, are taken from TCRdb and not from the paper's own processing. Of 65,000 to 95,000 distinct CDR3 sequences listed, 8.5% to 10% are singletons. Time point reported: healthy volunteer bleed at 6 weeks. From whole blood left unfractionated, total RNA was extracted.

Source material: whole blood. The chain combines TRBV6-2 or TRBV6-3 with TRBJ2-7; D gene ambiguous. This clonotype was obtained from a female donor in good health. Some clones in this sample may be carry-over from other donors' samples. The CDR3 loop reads CASNKGQALLWGEQYF. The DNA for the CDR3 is TGTGCCAGCAACAAGGGCCAGGCCTTGTTATGGGGCGAGCAGTACTTC.